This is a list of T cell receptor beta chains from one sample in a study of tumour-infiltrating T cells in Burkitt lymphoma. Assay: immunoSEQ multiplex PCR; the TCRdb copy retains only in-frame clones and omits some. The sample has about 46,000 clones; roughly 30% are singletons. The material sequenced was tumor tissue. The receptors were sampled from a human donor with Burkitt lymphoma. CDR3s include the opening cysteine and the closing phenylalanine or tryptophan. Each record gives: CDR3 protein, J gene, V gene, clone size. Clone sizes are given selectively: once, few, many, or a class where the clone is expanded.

CASSGVRLRAFF TRBJ1-1 TRBV2 NA
CAWRPSTGTLTYEQYF TRBJ2-7 TRBV30 NA
CASSLGQIAGRRIEKLFF TRBJ1-4 TRBV5-6 NA
CASSYRLGGDTEAFF TRBJ1-1 TRBV6-6 NA
CASSPRVGELFF TRBJ2-2 TRBV18 NA
CASSPARSYGEKLFF TRBJ1-4 TRBV18 few
CASSPHAVVNSYEQYF TRBJ2-7 TRBV7-9 NA
CASSSRGKEVNQPQHF TRBJ1-5 TRBV7-8 few
CASSDEDSAEYF TRBJ2-7 TRBV2 NA
CASSAGRTYQETQYF TRBJ2-5 TRBV7-7 few
CASSSGQVQETQYF TRBJ2-5 TRBV5-4 NA
CASSYGWGAVQPQHF TRBJ1-5 TRBV6-6 NA
CASSQDIGGNEKLFF TRBJ1-4 TRBV4-3 NA
CASSLPGTSGTDTQYF TRBJ2-3 TRBV5-1 NA
CASSVGQGVEAFF TRBJ1-1 TRBV9 few
CASSITGADGQPQHF TRBJ1-5 TRBV19 NA
CASSVAVGYELFF TRBJ1-4 TRBV9 NA
CASSDGGHSPLHF TRBJ1-6 TRBV6-4 NA
CASSPGDTGYYGYTF TRBJ1-2 TRBV4-2 few
CASSPAGGDGYTF TRBJ1-2 TRBV18 few
CASSFNAGGYGYTF TRBJ1-2 TRBV5-1 NA
CASSLARGETQYF TRBJ2-5 TRBV6-4 few